Listed below are T cell receptor beta chains from one sample, sequenced in a study of blood T cell repertoires in COVID-19. Sequenced by immunoSEQ multiplex PCR; TCRdb stores in-frame clones only, minus some. The sample holds approximately 300,000 clones, about nine tenths seen once. The sample consisted of peripheral blood. The receptors were gathered from a woman aged 30 to 39 with COVID-19, enrolled during active disease. Each CDR3 is given with its conserved first and last residue. The order of the fields is clone size, V gene, D gene, J gene, CDR3 protein, CDR3 DNA. A D gene is named only where the DNA matches it firmly. Clone size is given for some rows only: seen once, a few or many times, or a class if the clone is expanded.

clone size: NA
V gene: TRBV6-1
D gene: NA
J gene: TRBJ2-7
CDR3 protein: CASSEGGGNIHEQYF
CDR3 DNA: TGTGCCAGCAGTGAAGGAGGAGGGAACATTCACGAGCAGTACTTC

clone size: NA
V gene: TRBV6-1
D gene: TRBD1
J gene: TRBJ2-7
CDR3 protein: CASSEGGTGRF
CDR3 DNA: TGTGCCAGCAGTGAAGGGGGGACAGGTCGCTTC

clone size: NA
V gene: TRBV28
D gene: NA
J gene: TRBJ2-2
CDR3 protein: CASGRADTGELFF
CDR3 DNA: TGTGCCAGCGGCAGGGCGGACACCGGGGAGCTGTTTTTT

clone size: NA
V gene: TRBV12-3/TRBV12-4
D gene: NA
J gene: TRBJ2-1
CDR3 protein: CASMRGGEQFF
CDR3 DNA: TGTGCCAGCATGAGGGGGGGTGAGCAGTTCTTC

clone size: NA
V gene: TRBV5-4
D gene: TRBD2
J gene: TRBJ2-1
CDR3 protein: CASRLAGAGEQFF
CDR3 DNA: TGTGCCAGCCGGCTAGCGGGAGCTGGTGAGCAGTTCTTC

clone size: NA
V gene: TRBV5-8
D gene: TRBD1
J gene: TRBJ1-2
CDR3 protein: CASSPSTGANYGYTF
CDR3 DNA: TGTGCCAGCAGCCCGTCGACAGGGGCTAACTATGGCTACACCTTC

clone size: NA
V gene: TRBV5-1
D gene: TRBD1
J gene: TRBJ1-4
CDR3 protein: CASRSGDRANEKLFF
CDR3 DNA: TGCGCCAGCAGGTCGGGGGACAGGGCGAATGAAAAACTGTTTTTT

clone size: NA
V gene: TRBV11-3
D gene: NA
J gene: TRBJ2-7
CDR3 protein: CASSFRGSSEQYF
CDR3 DNA: TGTGCCAGCAGCTTCAGGGGTAGTAGCGAGCAGTACTTC

clone size: few
V gene: TRBV18
D gene: TRBD2
J gene: TRBJ2-7
CDR3 protein: CASSPGLAPTYEQYF
CDR3 DNA: TGTGCCAGCTCACCGGGACTAGCGCCGACCTACGAGCAGTACTTC

clone size: NA
V gene: TRBV5-6
D gene: TRBD1
J gene: TRBJ2-3
CDR3 protein: CASSDRGDTQYF
CDR3 DNA: TGTGCCAGCAGCGACAGGGGGGATACGCAGTATTTT

clone size: NA
V gene: TRBV28
D gene: NA
J gene: TRBJ1-1
CDR3 protein: CASSFYTEAFF
CDR3 DNA: TGTGCCAGCAGTTTTTATACTGAAGCTTTCTTT

clone size: NA
V gene: TRBV29-1
D gene: TRBD1
J gene: TRBJ1-1
CDR3 protein: CSAEPGQGFTEAFF
CDR3 DNA: TGCAGCGCGGAACCGGGACAGGGTTTCACTGAAGCTTTCTTT

clone size: NA
V gene: TRBV10-2
D gene: TRBD1
J gene: TRBJ1-5
CDR3 protein: CASSAGQKNQPQHF
CDR3 DNA: TGCGCCAGCAGCGCGGGACAGAAAAATCAGCCCCAGCATTTT

clone size: NA
V gene: TRBV6-6
D gene: TRBD2
J gene: TRBJ2-1
CDR3 protein: CASRSSGSSYNEQFF
CDR3 DNA: TGTGCCAGCCGGTCTAGCGGGAGCTCCTACAATGAGCAGTTCTTC

clone size: NA
V gene: TRBV6-1
D gene: NA
J gene: TRBJ1-1
CDR3 protein: CASSERGEWAFF
CDR3 DNA: TGTGCCAGCAGTGAACGGGGGGAGTGGGCTTTCTTT

clone size: NA
V gene: TRBV29-1
D gene: NA
J gene: TRBJ1-1
CDR3 protein: CSVDNHGADKAFF
CDR3 DNA: TGCAGCGTTGACAACCACGGCGCGGACAAAGCTTTCTTT

clone size: NA
V gene: TRBV4-1
D gene: TRBD2
J gene: TRBJ2-7
CDR3 protein: CASSQDAAGVIYEQYF
CDR3 DNA: TGCGCCAGCAGCCAAGATGCGGCGGGAGTGATCTACGAGCAGTACTTC

clone size: NA
V gene: TRBV7-8
D gene: NA
J gene: TRBJ2-7
CDR3 protein: CASSLAAIYEQYF
CDR3 DNA: TGTGCCAGCAGCTTGGCAGCGATTTACGAGCAGTACTTC

clone size: NA
V gene: TRBV5-1
D gene: TRBD1
J gene: TRBJ2-5
CDR3 protein: CASSLETGFGETQYF
CDR3 DNA: TGCGCCAGCAGCTTGGAGACAGGGTTTGGGGAGACCCAGTACTTC

clone size: NA
V gene: TRBV7-6
D gene: TRBD2
J gene: TRBJ2-7
CDR3 protein: CATLGGTSGTSYEQYF
CDR3 DNA: TGTGCCACTCTAGGGGGGACTAGCGGCACCTCCTACGAGCAGTACTTC

clone size: once
V gene: TRBV27
D gene: TRBD1
J gene: TRBJ1-5
CDR3 protein: CASSIRGEANQPQHF
CDR3 DNA: TGTGCCAGCAGTATCAGGGGGGAGGCCAATCAGCCCCAGCATTTT

clone size: NA
V gene: TRBV18
D gene: NA
J gene: TRBJ1-3
CDR3 protein: CASSGAANSGNTIYF
CDR3 DNA: TGTGCCAGCTCAGGGGCGGCCAACTCTGGAAACACCATATATTTT

clone size: NA
V gene: TRBV7-2
D gene: TRBD2
J gene: TRBJ2-1
CDR3 protein: CASRSPGGKNEQFF
CDR3 DNA: TGTGCCAGCAGGTCACCGGGGGGTAAGAATGAGCAGTTCTTC

clone size: NA
V gene: TRBV2
D gene: NA
J gene: TRBJ2-5
CDR3 protein: CASTPDYWETQYF
CDR3 DNA: TGTGCCAGCACCCCCGACTACTGGGAGACCCAGTACTTC

clone size: NA
V gene: TRBV4-2
D gene: TRBD2
J gene: TRBJ2-1
CDR3 protein: CASSLTGGGRLPNEQFF
CDR3 DNA: TGTGCCAGCAGCCTCACTGGGGGCGGGAGGCTACCTAATGAGCAGTTCTTC

clone size: NA
V gene: TRBV24-1
D gene: NA
J gene: TRBJ2-5
CDR3 protein: CATSDHKRAQWGETQYF
CDR3 DNA: TGTGCCACCAGTGACCACAAGAGGGCCCAGTGGGGAGAGACCCAGTACTTC

clone size: NA
V gene: TRBV4-1
D gene: NA
J gene: TRBJ1-2
CDR3 protein: CASSQPPGFGYTF
CDR3 DNA: TGCGCCAGCAGCCAGCCCCCCGGGTTTGGCTACACCTTC

clone size: NA
V gene: TRBV7-9
D gene: NA
J gene: TRBJ2-3
CDR3 protein: CASSPAVKDTQYF
CDR3 DNA: TGTGCCAGCAGCCCGGCGGTAAAGGATACGCAGTATTTT

clone size: NA
V gene: TRBV11-3
D gene: TRBD1
J gene: TRBJ2-2
CDR3 protein: CASSSRQGPGELFF
CDR3 DNA: TGTGCCAGCAGCTCAAGACAGGGCCCCGGGGAGCTGTTTTTT

clone size: NA
V gene: TRBV4-1
D gene: NA
J gene: TRBJ2-3
CDR3 protein: CASSPVRGRERGDTQYF
CDR3 DNA: TGCGCCAGCAGCCCGGTGAGGGGTCGGGAGAGGGGAGATACGCAGTATTTT

clone size: NA
V gene: TRBV28
D gene: NA
J gene: TRBJ1-2
CDR3 protein: CASRPGGPGGYTF
CDR3 DNA: TGTGCCAGCAGGCCCGGGGGGCCGGGTGGCTACACCTTC

clone size: NA
V gene: TRBV5-1
D gene: NA
J gene: TRBJ2-2
CDR3 protein: CASSRHALAGYANTGELFF
CDR3 DNA: TGCGCCAGCAGCCGACATGCCTTGGCAGGATACGCGAACACCGGGGAGCTGTTTTTT

clone size: NA
V gene: TRBV29-1
D gene: NA
J gene: TRBJ2-3
CDR3 protein: CSVERRRDTQYF
CDR3 DNA: TGCAGCGTTGAGCGGAGAAGAGATACGCAGTATTTT

clone size: NA
V gene: TRBV2
D gene: NA
J gene: TRBJ2-1
CDR3 protein: CASSERAGPSRNEQFF
CDR3 DNA: TGTGCCAGCAGTGAAAGGGCGGGACCCTCCCGCAATGAGCAGTTCTTC

clone size: NA
V gene: TRBV28
D gene: TRBD1
J gene: TRBJ2-7
CDR3 protein: CASIFPGQGYEQYF
CDR3 DNA: TGTGCCAGCATCTTTCCGGGACAGGGCTACGAGCAGTACTTC